A single sample is the source of the 9 T cell receptor beta chains below, sequenced in a study of human T cells and chemical hapten exposure. Sample time point: pre-sensitization, week 0. The treatment is: therapeutic diphenylcyclopropenone sensitization with weekly scalp DPC. Each CDR3 protein is one row after TCRdb ran MiXCR on the RACE reads. The table includes approximately 370,000 distinct CDR3 sequences, around 5.5% detected once. This specimen was whole blood, taken in connection with sensitization to the hapten diphenylcyclopropenone (DPC). Receptors were obtained from a woman aged 18-29 years with alopecia areata. Some clones in this sample may be carry-over from other donors' samples.

This clonotype was seen ten or more times. The chain recombines TRBV5-1 with TRBJ1-2; the D is unclear. Germline values: CDR1 SGHRS, CDR2 YFSETQ. Trimming stripped 4 bases from V and 4 bases from J, with 14 bases between. CDR3 length: 14 residues. CDR3 coding DNA: TGCGCCAGCAGCCCCGACCCAGGTGTCTATGGCTACACCTTC. It specifies CASSPDPGVYGYTF.

This clonotype was detected many times. V is TRBV7-8 and J is TRBJ1-4; 7 bases match TRBD1. CDR1 is SGHVS, CDR2 FQNEAQ, per germline. The CDR3 consists of 15 residues. The trim removed 5 bases at V and 0 bases at J, leaving 3 bases unmatched. CDR3 bases: TGTGCCAGCAGCGATGACAGGGCAACTAATGAAAAACTGTTTTTT. It is translated as CASSDDRATNEKLFF.

About this clonotype itself: At one end, the junction sequence differs from germline, possibly due to a read error. V gene TRBV6-1 combines with J gene TRBJ2-3, with D perhaps matching TRBD2 (7 bases). Germline CDR1 is MNHNS and CDR2 is SASEGT. CDR3 size: 16 residues. CDR3 residues: CASSEIPGGLGGTLYF. For the CDR3, the DNA is TGTGCCAGCAGTGAGATCCCGGGGGGCCTAGGGGGTACGCTGTATTTT.

This clonotype occurred many times. V is TRBV10-3 and J is TRBJ2-3; 10 bases match TRBD2. J lost 4 bases, V lost 7 bases, and 5 bases had no gene match. This CDR3 comprises 14 residues. The V gene's germline CDR1 is ENHRY and CDR2 SYGVKD. Here the CDR3 DNA reads TGTGCCATCAAAACTAGCGGGGAGGCAGATACGCAGTATTTT. Protein sequence: CAIKTSGEADTQYF.

This clonotype was seen at least ten times. The chain is built from TRBV12-3 or TRBV12-4 and TRBJ2-5, with D perhaps matching TRBD1 (6 bases). V shed 5 bases and J shed 2 bases, with 18 bases lying between them. The CDR3 is made up of 16 amino acids. The CDR3 bases are TGTGCCAGCAGTCCAAGGCCCGGGACAACTCAAGAGACCCAGTACTTC. Translated: CASSPRPGTTQETQYF.

This clonotype was detected ten times or more. This sequence joins TRBV29-1 and TRBJ2-3; D is unresolved. CDR3 length equals 12 residues. The V and J ends lost 7 bases and 2 bases respectively, with 10 bases between them. Germline lookup yields CDR1 SQVTM and CDR2 ANQGSEA. The CDR3 nucleotides read TGCAGCGCAGCAGCCTCCACAGATACGCAGTATTTT. Its protein is CSAAASTDTQYF.

This clonotype was seen ten or more times. The V and J genes are TRBV11-2 and TRBJ2-3; D gene uncertain. Germline CDR1 is SGHAT and CDR2 is FQNNGV. This CDR3 spans 14 amino acids. The V end was cut by 5 bases, the J end by 4 bases, with 13 bases between. CDR3 bases: TGTGCCAGCAGCCGGACCTCGCCGCCAGATACGCAGTATTTT. Its translation is CASSRTSPPDTQYF.

This clonotype was detected ten times or more. The rearrangement joins TRBV12-3 or TRBV12-4 to TRBJ2-1, with 8 nucleotides matching TRBD1. This CDR3 is built from 18 residues. With 3 bases clipped from V and 6 bases from J, the junction kept 16 bases outside the gene matches. CDR3 in DNA: TGTGCCAGCAGTTTCTCCCTCCAGGGGGCTAGGAGACGCAATGAGCAGTTCTTC. It translates to CASSFSLQGARRRNEQFF.

The J gene is TRBJ1-1, the V gene TRBV7-2; D perhaps matches TRBD1 (5 bases). V was pared by 5 bases and J by 3 bases, with 16 bases between. CDR1 SGHTA and CDR2 FQGNSA come from the germline V gene. The CDR3 extends over 15 amino acids. The CDR3 is CASSLLGGAYTEAFF. CDR3 DNA: TGTGCCAGCAGCCTCTTAGGAGGGGCGTACACTGAAGCTTTCTTT.